This paragraph covers one TCR beta chain sequence. V lost 3 bases, J lost 1 base, and 10 bases lay in between. Germline V gives CDR1 SGHRS, CDR2 YFSETQ. This CDR3 has 14 residues. This entry belongs to a study of technical replicates of blood from several donors. The repertoire was sequenced with immunoSEQ multiplex PCR; TCRdb's copy has only in-frame clones and lacks some. In the table there are around 97,000 clones, roughly 95% of which are singletons. This clonotype was sampled from a human donor in good health. The rearrangement uses TRBV5-1 and TRBJ1-1; tentatively, D is TRBD1 (5 bases). The material sequenced was T cells isolated from PBMCs. CDR3 nucleotide sequence: TGCGCCAGCAGCTGGAGGGACGGGAACACTGAAGCTTTCTTT. It specifies CASSWRDGNTEAFF.